The 14 T cell receptor beta chains below were found in one sample sequenced in a study of T cells after somatic rescue of genetic block. Clones were sequenced by immunoSEQ multiplex PCR, and TCRdb holds only the in-frame ones, with some missing. The table lists approximately 70,000 clones, approximately 90% of them singletons. Material: peripheral blood mononuclear cells (PBMCs). The source of these receptors is a man aged 25 to 40.

The chain uses TRBV18 and TRBJ2-7; D possibly corresponds to TRBD2 (6 bases). CDR1 and CDR2 (germline): KGHSH, LQKENI. V was clipped by 2 bases and J by 0 bases, with 14 bases between them. This CDR3 is built from 16 residues. The CDR3, as DNA: TGTGCCAGCTCACCAATTCCACGGGAGAGCTCCTACGAGCAGTACTTC. The encoded protein is CASSPIPRESSYEQYF.

This chain joins TRBV7-2 and TRBJ1-2; no firm D call. The CDR3 has 12 residues. The V and J ends lost 1 base and 4 bases respectively, with 4 bases between them. Per germline, CDR1 SGHTA and CDR2 FQGNSA. The CDR3 region has the DNA TGTGCCAGCAGCTTAGAGCGCTATGGCTACACCTTC. Amino acid sequence: CASSLERYGYTF.

This clone was seen more than once but under ten times. The V call is TRBV5-8, the J call TRBJ2-7, with no clear D. CDR3 length equals 12 residues. Trimming took 3 bases from V and 9 from J, leaving 13 bases between them. The germline CDR1 and CDR2 sequences are SGHTS and YDEGEE. The CDR3 spells CASSYQEVMQYF. For the CDR3, the DNA is TGTGCCAGCAGCTACCAGGAAGTAATGCAGTACTTC. The full variable domain, in which reference TRBV5-8 and TRBJ2-7 provide the parts outside the CDR3, is EAGVTQSPTHLIKTRGQQATLRCSPISGHTSVYWYQQALGLGLQFLLWYDEGEERNRGNFPPRFSGRQFPNYSSELNVNALELEDSALYLCASSYQEVMQYFGPGTRLTVT.

V gene TRBV11-2 combines with J gene TRBJ2-1, with 9 bases matching TRBD2. The length of the CDR3 is 15 residues. V lost 3 bases to trimming and J lost 6 bases; unmatched junction nucleotides: 6. Germline V gene lookup returns CDR1 SGHAT and CDR2 FQNNGV. In DNA, the CDR3 is TGTGCCAGCAGCTTCGGCGGGAGGGCCGGCAATGAGCAGTTCTTC. Translation gives CASSFGGRAGNEQFF.

The chain is built from TRBV6-1 and TRBJ1-4; no reliable D call. In germline, CDR1 is MNHNS, CDR2 SASEGT. The CDR3 totals 15 residues. The V end was cut by 1 base, the J end by 8 bases, with 14 bases between. The CDR3 loop reads CASSEVHSFWEKLFF. CDR3 bases: TGTGCCAGCAGTGAAGTGCACTCGTTTTGGGAAAAACTGTTTTTT.

The chain recombines TRBV6-5 with TRBJ2-1; the match to TRBD1 covers 7 bases. CDR3 size: 12 residues. V was pared by 8 bases and J by 9 bases, with 7 bases of the junction left unmatched. Germline V gives CDR1 MNHEY, CDR2 SVGAGI. CDR3 amino acids: CASQRPGGEQFF. CDR3 DNA sequence: TGTGCCAGCCAGCGCCCAGGGGGTGAGCAGTTCTTC.

The chain employs TRBV5-6 and TRBJ2-1; 7 nucleotides align to TRBD2. The CDR3 length is 17 residues. The germline gives CDR1 SGHDT, CDR2 YYEEEE. J lost 4 bases, V lost 0 bases, and 10 bases had no gene match. As DNA, the CDR3 is TGTGCCAGCAGCTTGGCCGGGTCGGGAGGTTTTTACAATGAGCAGTTCTTC. It specifies CASSLAGSGGFYNEQFF. The full variable domain, with the rest looked up from reference TRBV5-6 and TRBJ2-1, is DAGVTQSPTHLIKTRGQQVTLRCSPKSGHDTVSWYQQALGQGPQFIFQYYEEEERQRGNFPDRFSGHQFPNYSSELNVNALLLGDSALYLCASSLAGSGGFYNEQFFGPGTRLTVL.

The genes are TRBV15 and TRBJ1-4; D call uncertain. V was cut by 5 bases and J by 8 bases, with 12 bases left in between. The germline gives CDR1 LNHNV, CDR2 YYDKDF (reference sequence). The length of the CDR3 is 13 residues. CDR3 DNA: TGTGCCACCAGCCGCAGGTTTTCAGAAAAACTGTTTTTT. Translating gives CATSRRFSEKLFF.

The gene calls are TRBV29-1 and TRBJ2-1; D remains ambiguous. The CDR3 extends over 10 amino acids. The germline V gene has CDR1 SQVTM and CDR2 ANQGSEA. The V end lost 8 bases, the J end lost 3 bases, and 5 bases lay between the germline ends. CDR3 in amino acids: CSSYYNEQFF. The CDR3 DNA reads TGCAGCTCCTACTACAATGAGCAGTTCTTC.

This chain uses TRBV14 with TRBJ1-3, with D perhaps matching TRBD1 (5 bases). Germline V gene sequence: CDR1 SGHDN, CDR2 FVKESK. CDR3 size: 15 residues. V lost 2 bases, J lost 12 bases, and 20 bases lay in between. CDR3 sequence: CASSQSFAGRENIYF. CDR3 in DNA: TGTGCCAGCAGCCAATCGTTTGCGGGCAGGGAAAACATATATTTT.

The chain carries TRBV7-9 and TRBJ2-3; 14 bases are a match to TRBD2. V shed 5 bases, J shed 4 bases, and the junction held 2 bases outside the gene matches. This CDR3 has 15 amino acids. Germline V CDR1 and CDR2: SEHNR, FQNEAQ (reference sequence). This CDR3 is CASSQTSGRADTQYF. The CDR3 coding sequence is TGTGCCAGCAGCCAGACTAGCGGGAGGGCAGATACGCAGTATTTT.

This clone was seen a few times. The chain recombines TRBV19 with TRBJ1-1; D gene unclear. V lost 1 base to trimming and J lost 1 base, with 4 bases between them. Germline CDR1 reads LNHDA; CDR2 reads SQIVND (reference sequence). This CDR3 is built from 13 residues. The CDR3 sequence is CASSIGANTEAFF. The CDR3 DNA follows: TGTGCCAGTAGTATAGGGGCGAACACTGAAGCTTTCTTT.

Judged by abundance, this clone is medium-sized. This rearrangement joins TRBV27 to TRBJ2-1; 13 nucleotides align to TRBD2. The CDR3 is 16 residues long. Looked up from germline, CDR1 is MNHEY and CDR2 is SMNVEV (reference sequence). Trimming removed 1 base from V and 8 bases from J; junction bases left unmatched: 5. The CDR3: CASSLFWTSGSYEQFF. The CDR3 DNA reads TGTGCCAGCAGTTTATTCTGGACTAGCGGGAGCTATGAGCAGTTCTTC.

This clone was seen once. The chain is built from TRBV6-1 and TRBJ1-5; D is unresolved. Trimming took off 6 bases at V and 6 bases at J, with 9 bases between the two ends. This CDR3 comprises 12 residues. Germline loops: CDR1 MNHNS, CDR2 SASEGT. CDR3 DNA sequence: TGTGCCAGCAGGAGGGTCGGTCAGCCCCAGCATTTT. Translated, it gives CASRRVGQPQHF.